The rows below give T cell receptor beta chains drawn from one sample of a study of cytomegalovirus exposure and HLA in healthy donors. Assay: immunoSEQ multiplex PCR; the TCRdb copy retains only in-frame clones and omits some. The profile shows about 140,000 clones, around 65% of them singletons. The sequenced sample was PBMCs. The receptors here all came from a male donor in good health and CMV-seronegative. CDR3s include the opening cysteine and the closing phenylalanine or tryptophan. The order of the fields is D gene, clone size, J gene, V gene, CDR3 DNA, CDR3 protein. A D gene is named only where the DNA matches it firmly. Clone size is stated in some rows and not others, as once, few, many or a class when expanded.

D: TRBD2; size: -; J: TRBJ2-7; V: TRBV27; DNA: TGTGCCAGGGAAGAGACTAGCGGGTACGAGCAGTACTTC; CDR3: CAREETSGYEQYF
D: -; size: -; J: TRBJ2-2; V: TRBV11-2; DNA: TGTGCCAGCAGCCGTCTAGCGTTGAACACCGGGGAGCTGTTTTTT; CDR3: CASSRLALNTGELFF
D: -; size: -; J: TRBJ2-7; V: TRBV6-5; DNA: TGTGCCAGCCGGGGGACTGGTCCCTACGAGCAGTACTTC; CDR3: CASRGTGPYEQYF
D: TRBD2; size: -; J: TRBJ2-1; V: TRBV18; DNA: TGTGCCAGCTCACCACCGGGACTAGCTGGAGATGAGCAGTTCTTC; CDR3: CASSPPGLAGDEQFF
D: TRBD2; size: -; J: TRBJ2-5; V: TRBV6-5; DNA: TGTGCCAGCAGTGGGAGGGAACCTAGGGAGACCCAGTACTTC; CDR3: CASSGREPRETQYF
D: -; size: few; J: TRBJ2-5; V: TRBV23-1; DNA: TGCGCCTCTACAGGGTTTTCTAACCAAGAGACCCAGTACTTC; CDR3: CASTGFSNQETQYF
D: TRBD2; size: few; J: TRBJ2-3; V: TRBV4-1; DNA: TGCGCCAGCAGCCAAGTACTACTAGCGGGGGCAGGGGCAGATACGCAGTATTTT; CDR3: CASSQVLLAGAGADTQYF
D: -; size: -; J: TRBJ2-5; V: TRBV5-4; DNA: TGTGCCAGCAGCTTGTGGCGCGGGGAAGAGACCCAGTACTTC; CDR3: CASSLWRGEETQYF
D: -; size: -; J: TRBJ1-2; V: TRBV13; DNA: TGTGCCAGCAGCTTAGGCCGTGGCTACACCTTC; CDR3: CASSLGRGYTF
D: TRBD2; size: few; J: TRBJ2-7; V: TRBV27; DNA: TGTGCCAGCAGTTTATTTCAGCGGGGGGCTTACTACGAGCAGTACTTC; CDR3: CASSLFQRGAYYEQYF
D: -; size: -; J: TRBJ1-3; V: TRBV7-2; DNA: TGTGCCAGCAGCATCGGGACTTCTGGAAACACCATATATTTT; CDR3: CASSIGTSGNTIYF
D: TRBD1; size: once; J: TRBJ2-7; V: TRBV28; DNA: TGTGCCAGCAACTCACAGGGGACCTCCTACGAGCAGTACTTC; CDR3: CASNSQGTSYEQYF
D: TRBD1; size: -; J: TRBJ2-7; V: TRBV28; DNA: TGTGCCAGCAGTTCGACAGGGGGAATCTCCTACGAGCAGTACTTC; CDR3: CASSSTGGISYEQYF
D: TRBD2; size: -; J: TRBJ2-1; V: TRBV4-3; DNA: TGCGCCAGCAGCCCTCAACTAGCGAGCTCCTACAATGAGCAGTTCTTC; CDR3: CASSPQLASSYNEQFF
D: -; size: -; J: TRBJ1-1; V: TRBV11-2; DNA: TGTGCCAGCAGCTTAGCGGGGACAATGAACACTGAAGCTTTCTTT; CDR3: CASSLAGTMNTEAFF
D: -; size: -; J: TRBJ2-1; V: TRBV29-1; DNA: TGCAGCGTTGAAGTTGGAGACCTTCATCAGTTCTTC; CDR3: CSVEVGDLHQFF
D: TRBD2; size: -; J: TRBJ2-5; V: TRBV2; DNA: TGTGCCAGCAGTGAAGACGGGGGGGCCGGAGAGACCCAGTACTTC; CDR3: CASSEDGGAGETQYF
D: TRBD1; size: -; J: TRBJ1-2; V: TRBV15; DNA: TGTGCCACCAGCAGAGACCGGACAGGGGGATCTGGCTACACCTTC; CDR3: CATSRDRTGGSGYTF
D: -; size: -; J: TRBJ1-2; V: TRBV7-8; DNA: TGTGCCAGCAGCCTCCGAACGGGGTATGGCTACACCTTC; CDR3: CASSLRTGYGYTF
D: -; size: -; J: TRBJ2-7; V: TRBV20-1; DNA: TGCAGTGCTACGCGCAACTACGAGCAGTACTTC; CDR3: CSATRNYEQYF
D: -; size: -; J: TRBJ2-4; V: TRBV7-2; DNA: TGTGCCAGCAGACCGTTTTGGGGGGAGGAGCCGAACATTCAGTACTTC; CDR3: CASRPFWGEEPNIQYF
D: -; size: -; J: TRBJ2-3; V: TRBV11-3; DNA: TGTGCCAGCAGCTTCGGAGTAGCCCCAGATACGCAGTATTTT; CDR3: CASSFGVAPDTQYF
D: -; size: -; J: TRBJ2-1; V: TRBV7-6; DNA: TGTGCCAGCACCGTAAGGGGGGGCAACTCCTACAATGAGCAGTTCTTC; CDR3: CASTVRGGNSYNEQFF
D: TRBD2; size: -; J: TRBJ2-1; V: TRBV7-2; DNA: TGTGCCAGCAGCTTATGGGCTAGCGGGGGGGCCTACAATGAGCAGTTCTTC; CDR3: CASSLWASGGAYNEQFF
D: TRBD2; size: -; J: TRBJ2-3; V: TRBV30; DNA: TGTGCCTGGAGAGCGGGGGGAAGCACAGATACGCAGTATTTT; CDR3: CAWRAGGSTDTQYF
D: -; size: -; J: TRBJ2-1; V: TRBV5-1; DNA: TGCGCCAGCAGCGCTCTTGGGAGCTACAATGAGCAGTTCTTC; CDR3: CASSALGSYNEQFF
D: -; size: many; J: TRBJ2-7; V: TRBV5-6; DNA: TGTGCCAGCAGCCCCACAGGGACCTCCGAGCAGTACTTC; CDR3: CASSPTGTSEQYF